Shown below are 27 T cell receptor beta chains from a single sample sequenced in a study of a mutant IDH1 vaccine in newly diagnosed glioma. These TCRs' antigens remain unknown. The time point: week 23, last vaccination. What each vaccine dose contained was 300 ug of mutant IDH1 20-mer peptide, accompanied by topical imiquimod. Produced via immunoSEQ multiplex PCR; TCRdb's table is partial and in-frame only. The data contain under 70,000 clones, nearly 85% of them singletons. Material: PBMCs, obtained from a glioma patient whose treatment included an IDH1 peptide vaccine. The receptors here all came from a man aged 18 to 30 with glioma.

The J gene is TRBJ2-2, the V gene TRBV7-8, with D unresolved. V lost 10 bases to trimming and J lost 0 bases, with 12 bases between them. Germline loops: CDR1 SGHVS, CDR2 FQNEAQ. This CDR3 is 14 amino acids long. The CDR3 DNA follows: TGTGCCACCCAGCCGGTATCGAACACCGGGGAGCTGTTTTTT. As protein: CATQPVSNTGELFF. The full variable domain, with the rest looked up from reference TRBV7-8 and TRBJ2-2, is GAGVSQSPRYKVAKRGQDVALRCDPISGHVSLFWYQQALGQGPEFLTYFQNEAQLDKSGLPSDRFFAERPEGSVSTLKIQRTQQEDSAVYLCATQPVSNTGELFFGEGSRLTVL.

The chain's CDR3 is CASSRQRQGAYEQYF. CDR3 bases: TGTGCCAGCAGCCGTCAGCGGCAAGGGGCCTACGAGCAGTACTTC. This chain uses TRBV6-6 with TRBJ2-7; either TRBD1 or TRBD2 may fit D (5 bases each). The CDR3 contains 15 residues. Trimming cost V 6 bases and J 2 bases, with 17 bases left between them. Germline values: CDR1 MNHNY, CDR2 SVGAGI (reference sequence).

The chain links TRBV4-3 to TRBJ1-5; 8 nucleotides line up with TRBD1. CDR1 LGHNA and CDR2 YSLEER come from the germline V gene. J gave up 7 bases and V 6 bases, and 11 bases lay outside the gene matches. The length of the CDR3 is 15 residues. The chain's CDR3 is CASSPTGVGEQPQHF. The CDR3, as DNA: TGCGCCAGCAGTCCGACAGGGGTAGGAGAGCAGCCCCAGCATTTT.

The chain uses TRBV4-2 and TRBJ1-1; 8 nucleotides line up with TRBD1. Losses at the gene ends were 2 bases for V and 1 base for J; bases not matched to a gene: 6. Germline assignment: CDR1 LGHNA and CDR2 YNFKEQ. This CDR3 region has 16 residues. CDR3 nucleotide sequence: TGTGCCAGCAGCCAACGTACAGGGGGACAGAACACTGAAGCTTTCTTT. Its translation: CASSQRTGGQNTEAFF.

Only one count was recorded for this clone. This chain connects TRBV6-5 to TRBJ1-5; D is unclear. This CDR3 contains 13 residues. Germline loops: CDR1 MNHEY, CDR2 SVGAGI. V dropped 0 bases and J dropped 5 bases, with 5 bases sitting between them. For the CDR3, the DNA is TGTGCCAGCAGTTACTCAGCCGATCAGCCCCAGCATTTT. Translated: CASSYSADQPQHF.

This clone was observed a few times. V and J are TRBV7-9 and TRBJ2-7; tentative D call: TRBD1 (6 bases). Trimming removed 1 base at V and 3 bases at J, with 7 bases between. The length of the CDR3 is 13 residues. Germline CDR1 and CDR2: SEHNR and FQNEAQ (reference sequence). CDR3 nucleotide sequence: TGTGCCAGCAGCTTAGTGACAGGCTACGAGCAGTACTTC. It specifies CASSLVTGYEQYF.

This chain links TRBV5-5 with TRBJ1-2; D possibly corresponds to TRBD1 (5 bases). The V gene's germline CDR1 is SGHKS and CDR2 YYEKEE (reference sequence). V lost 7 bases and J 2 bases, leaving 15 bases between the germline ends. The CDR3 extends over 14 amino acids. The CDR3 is CASVREGTNYGYTF. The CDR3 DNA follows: TGTGCCAGCGTAAGGGAGGGGACCAACTATGGCTACACCTTC. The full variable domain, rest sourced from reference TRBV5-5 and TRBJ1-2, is DAGVTQSPTHLIKTRGQQVTLRCSPISGHKSVSWYQQVLGQGPQFIFQYYEKEERGRGNFPDRFSARQFPNYSSELNVNALLLGDSALYLCASVREGTNYGYTFGSGTRLTVV.

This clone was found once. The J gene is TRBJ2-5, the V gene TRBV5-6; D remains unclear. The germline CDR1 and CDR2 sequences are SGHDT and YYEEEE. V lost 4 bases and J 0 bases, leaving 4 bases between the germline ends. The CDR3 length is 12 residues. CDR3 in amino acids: CASSLNQETQYF. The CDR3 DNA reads TGTGCCAGCAGCCTCAACCAAGAGACCCAGTACTTC.

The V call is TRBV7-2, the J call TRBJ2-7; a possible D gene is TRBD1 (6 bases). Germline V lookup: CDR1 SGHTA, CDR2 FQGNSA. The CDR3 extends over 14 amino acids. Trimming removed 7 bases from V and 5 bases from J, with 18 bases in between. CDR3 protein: CASNTGLRSHEQYF. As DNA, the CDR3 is TGTGCCAGCAATACAGGGCTCAGGAGCCACGAGCAGTACTTC.

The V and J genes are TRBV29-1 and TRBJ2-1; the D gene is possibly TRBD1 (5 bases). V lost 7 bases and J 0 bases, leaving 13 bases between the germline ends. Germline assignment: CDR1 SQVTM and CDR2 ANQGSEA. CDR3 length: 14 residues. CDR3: CSGLIGVSYNEQFF. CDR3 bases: TGCAGCGGCCTTATAGGGGTCTCCTACAATGAGCAGTTCTTC.

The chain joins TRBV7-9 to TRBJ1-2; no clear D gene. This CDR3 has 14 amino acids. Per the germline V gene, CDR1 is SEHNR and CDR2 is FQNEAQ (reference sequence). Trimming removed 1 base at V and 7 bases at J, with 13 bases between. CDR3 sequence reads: CASSLDSWASGYTF. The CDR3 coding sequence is TGTGCCAGCAGCTTAGACTCATGGGCCTCTGGCTACACCTTC.

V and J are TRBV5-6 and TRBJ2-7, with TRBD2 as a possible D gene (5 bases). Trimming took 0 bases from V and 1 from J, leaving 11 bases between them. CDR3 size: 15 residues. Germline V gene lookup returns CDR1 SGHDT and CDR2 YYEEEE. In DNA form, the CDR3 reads TGTGCCAGCAGCTTGGGGTCGGGGAATTCCTACGAGCAGTACTTC. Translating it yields CASSLGSGNSYEQYF.

CDR3 sequence reads: CASSSGTDTQYF. CDR3 DNA: TGTGCCAGCAGCTCGGGGACAGATACGCAGTATTTT. This chain joins TRBV5-5 and TRBJ2-3, with D tentatively TRBD2 (5 bases). The germline CDR1 and CDR2 sequences are SGHKS and YYEKEE (reference sequence). Trimming removed 3 bases from V and 3 bases from J, with 5 bases in between. There are 12 residues in the CDR3.

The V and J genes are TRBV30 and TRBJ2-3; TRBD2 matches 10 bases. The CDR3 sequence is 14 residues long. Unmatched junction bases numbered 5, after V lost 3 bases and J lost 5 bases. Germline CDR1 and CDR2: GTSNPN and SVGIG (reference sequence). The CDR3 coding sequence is TGTGCCTGGAGGCTAGCGGGAGTTGAAGATACGCAGTATTTT. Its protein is CAWRLAGVEDTQYF.

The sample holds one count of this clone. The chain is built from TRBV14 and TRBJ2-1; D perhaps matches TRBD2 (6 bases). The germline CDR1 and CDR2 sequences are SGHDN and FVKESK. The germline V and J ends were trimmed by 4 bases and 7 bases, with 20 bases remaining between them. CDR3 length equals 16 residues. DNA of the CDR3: TGTGCCAGCAGCCTCCTTCTAGGGAATGGACTAAATGAGCAGTTCTTC. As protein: CASSLLLGNGLNEQFF.

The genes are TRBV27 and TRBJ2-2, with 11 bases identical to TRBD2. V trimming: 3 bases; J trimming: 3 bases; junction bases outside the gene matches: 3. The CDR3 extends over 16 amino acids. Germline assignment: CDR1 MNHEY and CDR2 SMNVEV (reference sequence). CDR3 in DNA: TGTGCCAGCAGTTTGGGGACTAGCGGATACACCGGGGAGCTGTTTTTT. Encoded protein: CASSLGTSGYTGELFF.

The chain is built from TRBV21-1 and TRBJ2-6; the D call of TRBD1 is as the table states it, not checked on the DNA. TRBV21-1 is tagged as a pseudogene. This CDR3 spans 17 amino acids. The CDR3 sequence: CASSNLDSVSGANVLTF. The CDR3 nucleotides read TGTGCCAGCAGCAATTTGGACAGTGTGTCTGGGGCCAACGTCCTGACTTTC.

The CDR3 spells CAISETLGGYTF. The CDR3 bases are TGTGCCATCAGTGAGACCCTAGGGGGCTACACCTTC. The rearrangement uses TRBV10-3 and TRBJ1-2, with D hard to call. Germline CDR1 reads ENHRY; CDR2 reads SYGVKD. The CDR3 is made up of 12 amino acids. Trimming took off 2 bases at V and 8 bases at J, with 9 bases between the two ends.

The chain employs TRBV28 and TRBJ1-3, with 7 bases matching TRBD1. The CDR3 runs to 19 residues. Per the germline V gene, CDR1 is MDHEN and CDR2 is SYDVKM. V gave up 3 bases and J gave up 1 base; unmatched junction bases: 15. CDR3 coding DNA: TGTGCCAGCAGTTTCTACCTTGGACAGGTCCCTCTATCTGGAAACACCATATATTTT. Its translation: CASSFYLGQVPLSGNTIYF.

CDR3 region: CASTTYTEAFF. The CDR3 nucleotides are TGTGCCAGCACCACCTACACTGAAGCTTTCTTT. This chain uses TRBV28 with TRBJ1-1; D remains ambiguous. The CDR3 consists of 11 residues. Looked up from germline, CDR1 is MDHEN and CDR2 is SYDVKM. Trimming took off 7 bases at V and 3 bases at J, with 6 bases between the two ends.

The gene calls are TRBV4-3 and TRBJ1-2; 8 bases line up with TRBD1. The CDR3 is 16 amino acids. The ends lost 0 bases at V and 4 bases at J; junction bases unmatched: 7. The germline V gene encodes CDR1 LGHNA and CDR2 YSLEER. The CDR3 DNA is TGCGCCAGCAGCCAAGAGTTGCAGGGGGCGAGCTATGGCTACACCTTC. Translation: CASSQELQGASYGYTF.

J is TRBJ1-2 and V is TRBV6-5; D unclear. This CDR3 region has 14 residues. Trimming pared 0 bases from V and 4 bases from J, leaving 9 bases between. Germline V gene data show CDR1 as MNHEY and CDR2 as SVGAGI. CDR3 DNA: TGTGCCAGCAGTTACTCGAGGTCGGGCTATGGCTACACCTTC. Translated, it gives CASSYSRSGYGYTF.

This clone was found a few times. The CDR3 protein is CASSLNRQGELFF. For the CDR3, the DNA is TGTGCCAGCAGCTTGAATCGGCAGGGGGAGCTGTTTTTT. This chain connects TRBV5-4 to TRBJ2-2; no clear D. Per germline, CDR1 SGHNT and CDR2 YYREEE (reference sequence). The CDR3 is made up of 13 amino acids. The V end was cut by 1 base, the J end by 8 bases, with 9 bases between.

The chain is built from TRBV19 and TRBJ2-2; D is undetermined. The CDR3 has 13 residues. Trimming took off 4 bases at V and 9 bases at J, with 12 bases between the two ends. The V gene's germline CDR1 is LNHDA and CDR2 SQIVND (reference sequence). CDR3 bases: TGTGCCAGTAGTAGTACAGACATAAGGGAGCTGTTTTTT. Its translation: CASSSTDIRELFF.

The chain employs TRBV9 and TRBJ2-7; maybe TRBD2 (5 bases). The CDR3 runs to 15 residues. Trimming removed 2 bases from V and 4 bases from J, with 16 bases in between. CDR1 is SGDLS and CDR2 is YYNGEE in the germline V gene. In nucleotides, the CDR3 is TGTGCCAGCAGCGTGAGCGGATACCGAGAGTACGAGCAGTACTTC. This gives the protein CASSVSGYREYEQYF.

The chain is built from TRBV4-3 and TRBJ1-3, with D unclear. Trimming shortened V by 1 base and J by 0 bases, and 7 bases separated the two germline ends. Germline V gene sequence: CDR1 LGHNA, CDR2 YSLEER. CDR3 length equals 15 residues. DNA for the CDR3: TGCGCCAGCAGCCAAGGGACCGGCTCTGGAAACACCATATATTTT. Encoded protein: CASSQGTGSGNTIYF.

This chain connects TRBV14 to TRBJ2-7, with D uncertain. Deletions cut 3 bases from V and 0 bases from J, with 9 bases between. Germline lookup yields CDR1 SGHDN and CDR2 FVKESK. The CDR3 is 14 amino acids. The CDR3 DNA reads TGTGCCAGCAGCCACGGTCCTAGCTCCTACGAGCAGTACTTC. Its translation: CASSHGPSSYEQYF.